Presented here are 8 T cell receptor beta chains from one specimen sequenced in a study of radiotherapy plus CTLA-4 blockade in lung cancer. The data were produced by immunoSEQ multiplex PCR, yet TCRdb's version contains in-frame clones alone and is incomplete. The data hold roughly 15,000 clones, with roughly two thirds observed a single time. The sequenced sample was peripheral blood, obtained from a patient treated with radiotherapy plus ipilimumab. The receptors were gathered from a human donor with non-small cell lung cancer whose response to radiotherapy plus ipilimumab could not be evaluated.

The chain combines TRBV5-1 with TRBJ1-1; perhaps TRBD1 as D (6 bases). Germline CDR1 and CDR2: SGHRS and YFSETQ. The CDR3 covers 14 residues. V was shortened by 3 bases and J by 0 bases, with 9 bases between the two germline ends. The CDR3, as DNA: TGCGCCAGCAGCTGGGACATCATGAACACTGAAGCTTTCTTT. It specifies CASSWDIMNTEAFF.

This rearrangement joins TRBV7-8 to TRBJ1-1; TRBD1 aligns across 8 bases. This CDR3 contains 16 residues. Trimming took 3 bases from V and 2 from J; bases not matched to a gene: 8. Germline lookup yields CDR1 SGHVS and CDR2 FQNEAQ. Here the CDR3 reads CASSFGPGQVNTEAFF. CDR3 DNA sequence: TGTGCCAGCAGCTTCGGTCCGGGACAGGTAAACACTGAAGCTTTCTTT.

The chain uses TRBV11-2 and TRBJ2-5, with 7 bases that match TRBD2. Germline V CDR1 and CDR2: SGHAT, FQNNGV. Germline trimming cut 9 bases from V and 3 bases from J; bases unmatched to any gene: 4. This CDR3 comprises 12 residues. CDR3 in DNA: TGTGCCAGTAGGCTAGCGGAAGAGACCCAGTACTTC. Protein product: CASRLAEETQYF.

The chain employs TRBV10-1 and TRBJ1-2, with D maybe TRBD1 (5 bases). The CDR3 contains 15 residues. Per germline, CDR1 WNHNN and CDR2 SYGVQD (reference sequence). Trimming pared 4 bases from V and 8 bases from J, leaving 20 bases between. CDR3 nucleotides: TGCGCCAGCAGTGCCGTGACGGGGGATGGTCGAGGCTACACCTTC. Protein: CASSAVTGDGRGYTF.

The V call is TRBV6-1, the J call TRBJ1-4, with D possibly being TRBD1 (5 bases). Germline-derived CDR1 and CDR2 are MNHNS and SASEGT. The CDR3 length is 15 residues. V gave up 8 bases and J gave up 10 bases, with 23 bases separating them. For the CDR3, the DNA is TGTGCCAGCGGGATCGACAGTACAACTAATTCAAAACTGTTTTTT. Protein sequence: CASGIDSTTNSKLFF.

The V and J genes are TRBV6-5 and TRBJ1-2, with 10 bases lining up with TRBD1. V shed 8 bases and J 11 bases; nucleotides not matched to a gene: 11. CDR3 length: 13 amino acids. Germline V gene sequence: CDR1 MNHEY, CDR2 SVGAGI. CDR3 amino acids: CASRDRGSLGYTF. CDR3 in DNA: TGTGCCAGCCGGGACAGGGGATCTTTGGGGTACACCTTC.

The genes are TRBV9 and TRBJ1-1; 8 nucleotides align to TRBD1. V gave up 3 bases and J gave up 11 bases; unmatched junction bases: 6. Per the germline V gene, CDR1 is SGDLS and CDR2 is YYNGEE. This CDR3 comprises 12 residues. The CDR3 sequence: CASSGQGLEAFF. The CDR3 bases are TGTGCCAGCAGCGGACAGGGGTTGGAGGCTTTCTTT.

This chain uses TRBV14 with TRBJ2-5, with a tentative D call TRBD2 (6 bases). Germline CDR1 SGHDN, CDR2 FVKESK. V was trimmed by 1 base and J by 3 bases, leaving 12 bases between them. The CDR3 consists of 15 residues. CDR3 sequence (DNA): TGTGCCAGCAGCCAAGGACTAGGGGCGAAAGAGACCCAGTACTTC. Translated: CASSQGLGAKETQYF.